These 2 T cell receptor beta chains were sequenced from one sample in a study of blood T cell repertoires in COVID-19. Only in-frame clones appear in the TCRdb table, and some are missing; sequencing was by immunoSEQ multiplex PCR. Of fewer than 300,000 clones listed, around 86% were seen once; the top ten hold 11%. The specimen was peripheral blood. The receptors derive from a man aged 45-60 years with COVID-19, enrolled during active disease.

The genes are TRBV9 and TRBJ2-5; 11 bases agree with TRBD2. V shed 0 bases and J 2 bases; nucleotides not matched to a gene: 6. This CDR3 spans 17 amino acids. CDR1 SGDLS and CDR2 YYNGEE come from the germline V gene. The CDR3 DNA reads as TGTGCCAGCAGCGTAGTCCGACTAGCGGGGAAACAAGAGACCCAGTACTTC. Translating it yields CASSVVRLAGKQETQYF. The full variable domain, completed using reference TRBV9 and TRBJ2-5, is DSGVTQTPKHLITATGQRVTLRCSPRSGDLSVYWYQQSLDQGLQFLIQYYNGEERAKGNILERFSAQQFPDLHSELNLSSLELGDSALYFCASSVVRLAGKQETQYFGPGTRLLVL.

The chain is built from TRBV14 and TRBJ1-4, with 7 bases fitting TRBD1. The V gene's germline CDR1 is SGHDN and CDR2 FVKESK. The V segment lost 3 bases and the J segment 3 bases; nucleotides outside the gene matches: 7. The CDR3 spans 16 residues. The CDR3 DNA follows: TGTGCCAGCAGCCAGGCCCCGACAGGGTCTAATGAAAAACTGTTTTTT. It codes for CASSQAPTGSNEKLFF.